A selection of T cell receptor beta chains follows, all from one sample in a study of T cell responses to AZD1222 COVID-19 vaccine. Here immunoSEQ multiplex PCR was the method, and the copy in TCRdb shows in-frame clones only, minus some. The data show about 130,000 clones, approximately 90% seen once. Specimen: peripheral blood, collected on day 0 of AZD1222 vaccination. The receptors shown here come from an adult in good health. Each CDR3 is given with its conserved first and last residue. Each record gives: V gene, clone size, D gene, J gene, CDR3 protein, CDR3 DNA. D genes are given only for firm matches. Some rows mark clone size as missing; the rest say once, few, many or name a class of expanded clone.

v_call: TRBV30; clone_size: -; d_call: TRBD1; j_call: TRBJ1-2; cdr3_aa: CAWSEEGAYYGYTF; cdr3_nt: TGTGCCTGGAGTGAGGAGGGGGCTTACTATGGCTACACCTTC
v_call: TRBV24-1; clone_size: -; d_call: -; j_call: TRBJ1-5; cdr3_aa: CATSDPGRNQPQHF; cdr3_nt: TGTGCCACCAGTGATCCCGGGAGAAATCAGCCCCAGCATTTT
v_call: TRBV10-1; clone_size: -; d_call: TRBD1; j_call: TRBJ2-3; cdr3_aa: CASSPSFRDRGREADTQYF; cdr3_nt: TGCGCCAGCAGCCCTTCCTTCCGGGACAGGGGTCGTGAGGCAGATACGCAGTATTTT
v_call: TRBV29-1; clone_size: -; d_call: -; j_call: TRBJ1-1; cdr3_aa: CSVFSMNTEAFF; cdr3_nt: TGCAGCGTCTTTTCAATGAACACTGAAGCTTTCTTT
v_call: TRBV27; clone_size: -; d_call: -; j_call: TRBJ1-6; cdr3_aa: CASRTLTDNSPLHF; cdr3_nt: TGTGCCAGCAGGACCCTGACAGATAATTCACCCCTCCACTTT
v_call: TRBV6-5; clone_size: -; d_call: -; j_call: TRBJ1-1; cdr3_aa: CASSQGCTEAFF; cdr3_nt: TGTGCCAGCAGCCAGGGGTGCACTGAAGCTTTCTTT
v_call: TRBV5-4; clone_size: -; d_call: -; j_call: TRBJ2-3; cdr3_aa: CASSLPDGPDTQYF; cdr3_nt: TGTGCCAGCAGCTTACCGGACGGTCCAGATACGCAGTATTTT
v_call: TRBV7-9; clone_size: -; d_call: -; j_call: TRBJ1-2; cdr3_aa: CASSLDVATRLGSYTF; cdr3_nt: TGTGCCAGCAGCTTAGACGTCGCCACCCGATTAGGGAGCTACACCTTC
v_call: TRBV29-1; clone_size: once; d_call: -; j_call: TRBJ1-1; cdr3_aa: CSVVRGGTEAFF; cdr3_nt: TGCAGCGTTGTGCGAGGTGGGACTGAAGCTTTCTTT
v_call: TRBV6-5; clone_size: -; d_call: TRBD1; j_call: TRBJ1-5; cdr3_aa: CASRDSAYSNQPQHF; cdr3_nt: TGTGCCAGCCGGGACAGTGCCTATAGCAATCAGCCCCAGCATTTT
v_call: TRBV7-2; clone_size: -; d_call: -; j_call: TRBJ2-5; cdr3_aa: CASSSVGGRETQYF; cdr3_nt: TGTGCCAGCAGCTCTGTAGGGGGGCGGGAGACCCAGTACTTC
v_call: TRBV18; clone_size: -; d_call: TRBD1; j_call: TRBJ1-1; cdr3_aa: CASVRTGGLGEAFF; cdr3_nt: TGTGCCTCAGTGCGGACAGGGGGCCTGGGTGAAGCTTTCTTT
v_call: TRBV2; clone_size: -; d_call: -; j_call: TRBJ1-1; cdr3_aa: CASSDRGRLNTEAFF; cdr3_nt: TGTGCCAGCAGTGACAGGGGAAGGTTGAACACTGAAGCTTTCTTT
v_call: TRBV6-1; clone_size: -; d_call: -; j_call: TRBJ1-5; cdr3_aa: CASSEALRQPQHF; cdr3_nt: TGTGCCAGCAGTGAAGCTTTGCGTCAGCCCCAGCATTTT
v_call: TRBV11-2; clone_size: -; d_call: -; j_call: TRBJ2-1; cdr3_aa: CASSPIRGAWNEQFF; cdr3_nt: TGTGCCAGCAGCCCGATTCGGGGGGCATGGAATGAGCAGTTCTTC
v_call: TRBV5-1; clone_size: once; d_call: -; j_call: TRBJ2-5; cdr3_aa: CASSLSVVGETQYF; cdr3_nt: TGCGCCAGCAGCCTATCTGTTGTAGGTGAGACCCAGTACTTC
v_call: TRBV18; clone_size: -; d_call: TRBD1; j_call: TRBJ2-2; cdr3_aa: CASSSLTGGGTNTGELFF; cdr3_nt: TGTGCCAGCTCATCGTTAACAGGGGGCGGGACGAACACCGGGGAGCTGTTTTTT
v_call: TRBV3-1/TRBV3-2; clone_size: -; d_call: -; j_call: TRBJ1-3; cdr3_aa: CASSRLTGDGNTIYF; cdr3_nt: TGTGCCAGCAGCCGTTTGACAGGCGACGGAAACACCATATATTTT
v_call: TRBV27; clone_size: -; d_call: -; j_call: TRBJ2-3; cdr3_aa: CASSLYPRARGATDTQYF; cdr3_nt: TGTGCCAGCAGTTTATACCCCCGGGCACGGGGTGCTACAGATACGCAGTATTTT
v_call: TRBV27; clone_size: -; d_call: -; j_call: TRBJ2-1; cdr3_aa: CASSLGPNEQFF; cdr3_nt: TGTGCCAGCAGTTTGGGCCCCAATGAGCAGTTCTTC
v_call: TRBV5-5; clone_size: -; d_call: TRBD2; j_call: TRBJ2-1; cdr3_aa: CASSLASGSGRTYNEQFF; cdr3_nt: TGTGCCAGCAGCTTGGCCTCGGGTAGCGGGAGGACTTACAATGAGCAGTTCTTC
v_call: TRBV20-1; clone_size: -; d_call: TRBD1; j_call: TRBJ1-2; cdr3_aa: CSAGDSLPYTF; cdr3_nt: TGCAGTGCCGGGGACAGCCTCCCCTACACCTTC
v_call: TRBV4-2; clone_size: -; d_call: -; j_call: TRBJ1-4; cdr3_aa: CASSLPAGHLNEKLFF; cdr3_nt: TGTGCCAGCAGCCTCCCAGCGGGACACCTTAATGAAAAACTGTTTTTT
v_call: TRBV7-8; clone_size: once; d_call: -; j_call: TRBJ1-2; cdr3_aa: CASSPRAFGGYTF; cdr3_nt: TGTGCCAGCAGCCCTAGGGCCTTTGGAGGCTACACCTTC
v_call: TRBV27; clone_size: -; d_call: -; j_call: TRBJ2-7; cdr3_aa: CASRTSAEQYF; cdr3_nt: TGTGCCAGCAGGACTAGTGCCGAGCAGTACTTC
v_call: TRBV7-6; clone_size: -; d_call: TRBD1; j_call: TRBJ2-7; cdr3_aa: CASSLAGTGDYEQYF; cdr3_nt: TGTGCCAGCAGCTTAGCCGGGACAGGGGACTACGAGCAGTACTTC
v_call: TRBV12-5; clone_size: -; d_call: TRBD1; j_call: TRBJ2-1; cdr3_aa: CASGGQFKQFF; cdr3_nt: TGTGCTAGTGGGGGACAGTTTAAGCAGTTCTTC
v_call: TRBV5-6; clone_size: -; d_call: -; j_call: TRBJ1-1; cdr3_aa: CASSGGARLNTEAFF; cdr3_nt: TGTGCCAGCAGCGGGGGAGCCCGTCTGAACACTGAAGCTTTCTTT
v_call: TRBV6-5; clone_size: -; d_call: -; j_call: TRBJ2-1; cdr3_aa: CASSSDRRSYNEQFF; cdr3_nt: TGTGCCAGCAGTTCCGATAGACGCTCCTACAATGAGCAGTTCTTC
v_call: TRBV9; clone_size: -; d_call: -; j_call: TRBJ1-5; cdr3_aa: CASSVGGANQPQHF; cdr3_nt: TGTGCCAGCAGCGTAGGAGGGGCAAACCAGCCCCAGCATTTT
v_call: TRBV7-2; clone_size: -; d_call: -; j_call: TRBJ1-1; cdr3_aa: CASSKKLGTEAFF; cdr3_nt: TGTGCCAGCAGCAAGAAACTGGGGACTGAAGCTTTCTTT
v_call: TRBV6-5; clone_size: -; d_call: -; j_call: TRBJ1-3; cdr3_aa: CASSYEKAGNTIYF; cdr3_nt: TGTGCCAGCAGTTACGAAAAAGCCGGAAACACCATATATTTT
v_call: TRBV28; clone_size: few; d_call: TRBD2; j_call: TRBJ2-7; cdr3_aa: CATWTSGRYEQYF; cdr3_nt: TGTGCCACCTGGACTAGCGGGAGATACGAGCAGTACTTC
v_call: TRBV5-6; clone_size: -; d_call: -; j_call: TRBJ1-5; cdr3_aa: CASSLGIDSPNQPQHF; cdr3_nt: TGTGCCAGCAGCTTGGGTATTGACAGTCCAAATCAGCCCCAGCATTTT
v_call: TRBV5-5; clone_size: -; d_call: -; j_call: TRBJ1-1; cdr3_aa: CASSLIGQGGLSTEAFF; cdr3_nt: TGTGCCAGCAGCTTGATCGGTCAGGGAGGATTGTCGACTGAAGCTTTCTTT
v_call: TRBV14; clone_size: -; d_call: -; j_call: TRBJ2-3; cdr3_aa: CASSQFSWFLDTQYF; cdr3_nt: TGTGCCAGCAGCCAATTTTCGTGGTTTTTAGATACGCAGTATTTT
v_call: TRBV9; clone_size: -; d_call: -; j_call: TRBJ1-2; cdr3_aa: CASSVGGHGYTF; cdr3_nt: TGTGCCAGCAGCGTTGGGGGGCATGGCTACACCTTC
v_call: TRBV10-3; clone_size: -; d_call: TRBD1; j_call: TRBJ1-2; cdr3_aa: CAISYRGMDYGYTF; cdr3_nt: TGTGCCATCAGCTACAGGGGGATGGACTATGGCTACACCTTC
v_call: TRBV28; clone_size: -; d_call: TRBD1; j_call: TRBJ1-1; cdr3_aa: CASSGQGAYTEAFF; cdr3_nt: TGTGCCAGCAGTGGACAGGGGGCATACACTGAAGCTTTCTTT
v_call: TRBV28; clone_size: -; d_call: TRBD1; j_call: TRBJ1-6; cdr3_aa: CASSSTGIRGSPLHF; cdr3_nt: TGTGCCAGCAGTTCGACAGGGATCCGTGGATCACCCCTCCACTTT
v_call: TRBV5-4; clone_size: -; d_call: -; j_call: TRBJ2-7; cdr3_aa: CASSSPPTYEQYF; cdr3_nt: TGTGCCAGCAGCTCACCTCCCACCTACGAGCAGTACTTC
v_call: TRBV9; clone_size: few; d_call: -; j_call: TRBJ2-7; cdr3_aa: CASSVVWDSYEQYF; cdr3_nt: TGTGCCAGCAGCGTAGTTTGGGACTCCTACGAGCAGTACTTC
v_call: TRBV27; clone_size: -; d_call: TRBD1; j_call: TRBJ2-2; cdr3_aa: CASRGTGYTGELFF; cdr3_nt: TGTGCCAGTCGAGGGACAGGGTACACCGGGGAGCTGTTTTTT
v_call: TRBV7-7; clone_size: once; d_call: TRBD1; j_call: TRBJ2-1; cdr3_aa: CASSSLTGGIEQFF; cdr3_nt: TGTGCCAGCAGCTCCCTAACAGGGGGCATTGAGCAGTTCTTC
v_call: TRBV2; clone_size: -; d_call: -; j_call: TRBJ1-1; cdr3_aa: CASSDKRVGNTEAFF; cdr3_nt: TGTGCCAGCAGTGATAAGAGGGTGGGTAACACTGAAGCTTTCTTT
v_call: TRBV5-5; clone_size: -; d_call: -; j_call: TRBJ1-2; cdr3_aa: CASSLDWSPGTF; cdr3_nt: TGTGCCAGCAGCTTGGACTGGTCTCCGGGTACCTTC
v_call: TRBV6-4; clone_size: -; d_call: TRBD2; j_call: TRBJ2-1; cdr3_aa: CASSDSSGSLNEQFF; cdr3_nt: TGTGCCAGCAGTGACTCTAGCGGGAGTCTCAATGAGCAGTTCTTC
v_call: TRBV18; clone_size: -; d_call: TRBD1; j_call: TRBJ1-1; cdr3_aa: CASSSGTGGTEAFF; cdr3_nt: TGTGCCAGCTCATCCGGGACAGGAGGGACTGAAGCTTTCTTT
v_call: TRBV25-1; clone_size: once; d_call: -; j_call: TRBJ2-7; cdr3_aa: CASSGYEQYF; cdr3_nt: TGTGCCAGCAGTGGGTACGAGCAGTACTTC
v_call: TRBV6-5; clone_size: once; d_call: -; j_call: TRBJ1-3; cdr3_aa: CASRIRESSGNTIYF; cdr3_nt: TGTGCCAGCAGAATCAGGGAGAGCTCTGGAAACACCATATATTTT
v_call: TRBV6-2/TRBV6-3; clone_size: -; d_call: TRBD2; j_call: TRBJ2-1; cdr3_aa: CASSYRTSGGGNEQFF; cdr3_nt: TGTGCCAGCAGTTACCGAACTAGCGGGGGAGGAAATGAGCAGTTCTTC